This T cell receptor beta chain appears in the sequencing data of a study of blood T cells in healthy people across ages. Staff drew about 10 milliliters of peripheral blood from each donor. CDR1 is SEHNR and CDR2 is FQNEAQ in the germline V gene (reference sequence). This CDR3 region has 8 residues. This clonotype was counted a few times. One end of the junction fails to match germline, which may point to a read error. The second PCR ran about 6 to 11 cycles with a sample-barcoded 5' primer and J-beta primers. One entry per CDR3 protein, called by TCRdb with MiXCR from the 5' RACE reads. The profile covers 1 million or so distinct CDR3 sequences, with approximately 25% appearing a single time and 0.75% taken by the ten largest. These data also featured in a second study, about T cells of mothers and their children.

The origin of this receptor is a girl aged 2 to 10 in good health. The chain couples TRBV7-9 to TRBJ2-4, with D unresolved. The sequencing sample was made of blood. CDR3 sequence (DNA): TGTGCCAGCGGCAATGATATCTTC. Amino acid sequence: CASGNDIF.